The next 20 T cell receptor beta chains were all read from a single sample in a study of T-cell memory formation after mild COVID-19. TCRdb processed the 5' RACE reads anew with MiXCR; each CDR3 protein has one entry. Here the sample spans roughly 340,000 distinct CDR3 sequences, around 20% being singletons. Sequencing used PBMCs or a T cell subset sorted from them (not recorded which). These TCRs come from a man younger than 35 who had mild COVID-19 (a few samples of this study predate the infection). Cell type and time point are not known.

The chain links TRBV15 to TRBJ1-5, with D perhaps TRBD1 (6 bases). Looked up from germline, CDR1 is LNHNV and CDR2 is YYDKDF (reference sequence). Trimming took off 8 bases at V and 2 bases at J, with 13 bases between the two ends. The CDR3 has 14 residues. The CDR3 region has the DNA TGTGCCACCGCACGGGACACGGGCAATCAGCCCCAGCATTTT. Its protein product is CATARDTGNQPQHF.

The table lists this clonotype with a few counts. V usage is TRBV5-1 and J usage is TRBJ1-4; 8 bases fit TRBD1. Germline CDR1 reads SGHRS; CDR2 reads YFSETQ. V was clipped by 0 bases and J by 9 bases; unmatched bases: 7. This CDR3 has 15 amino acids. CDR3 coding DNA: TGCGCCAGCAGCTTGGGGGACAGGACATGGAAAAAACTGTTTTTT. Its protein is CASSLGDRTWKKLFF. The variable domain in full, completed from reference TRBV5-1 and TRBJ1-4, reads KAGVTQTPRYLIKTRGQQVTLSCSPISGHRSVSWYQQTPGQGLQFLFEYFSETQRNKGNFPGRFSGRQFSNSRSEMNVSTLELGDSALYLCASSLGDRTWKKLFFGSGTQLSVL.

The chain links TRBV6-2 or TRBV6-3 to TRBJ1-2; TRBD1 agrees at 9 bases. The germline V gene encodes CDR1 MNHEY and CDR2 SVGEGT. CDR3 length: 16 residues. J was trimmed by 4 bases and V by 2 bases; bases with no gene match: 8. The CDR3 sequence is CASSYAGQGSSYGYTF. DNA for the CDR3: TGTGCCAGCAGTTACGCCGGACAGGGGTCGAGCTATGGCTACACCTTC.

The V gene is TRBV4-3, the J gene TRBJ2-1, with D perhaps TRBD1 or TRBD2 (7 bases each). The CDR3 contains 15 residues. Trimming removed 1 base at V and 7 bases at J, with 14 bases between. CDR1 and CDR2 from the germline V gene are LGHNA and YSLEER. The CDR3 sequence: CASSQVYRGGNEQFF. CDR3 nucleotides: TGCGCCAGCAGCCAAGTTTACAGGGGAGGGAATGAGCAGTTCTTC.

This clonotype showed up many times. The chain employs TRBV7-2 and TRBJ2-6; maybe TRBD1 (5 bases). Between the trimmed V and J ends, which lost 0 bases and 4 bases, there was a span of 7 bases. Germline assignment: CDR1 SGHTA and CDR2 FQGNSA. The CDR3 is 15 residues long. This CDR3 is CASSLAGAGANVLTF. The DNA of the CDR3 is TGTGCCAGCAGCTTAGCAGGGGCCGGGGCCAACGTCCTGACTTTC.

In its sample, this clonotype was seen a few times. J is TRBJ2-6 and V is TRBV4-3, with unresolved D. Deletions cut 4 bases from V and 6 bases from J, with 16 bases between. This CDR3 spans 16 amino acids. Germline lookup yields CDR1 LGHNA and CDR2 YSLEER. CDR3 residues: CASSLLGHPMANVLTF. The CDR3 nucleotides are TGCGCCAGCAGCCTGCTCGGGCACCCGATGGCCAACGTCCTGACTTTC.

This clonotype was found a few times. The rearrangement joins TRBV10-3 to TRBJ2-5; TRBD1 might be the D (6 bases). Trimming took off 6 bases at V and 0 bases at J, with 8 bases between the two ends. Germline assignment: CDR1 ENHRY and CDR2 SYGVKD. CDR3 length: 13 residues. The CDR3 coding sequence is TGTGCCATCAGCCGGGACAACCAAGAGACCCAGTACTTC. Translated, it gives CAISRDNQETQYF.

In this sample, this clonotype turned up a few times. The chain employs TRBV12-3 or TRBV12-4 and TRBJ1-6, with no clear D. The V end lost 6 bases, the J end lost 14 bases, and 23 bases lay between the germline ends. The CDR3 covers 15 residues. CDR3 protein: CASSLNPDKSLALHF. DNA of the CDR3: TGTGCCAGCAGCTTAAATCCTGACAAATCGCTCGCCCTCCACTTT.

J is TRBJ2-7 and V is TRBV20-1, with 10 bases matching TRBD2. V lost 4 bases, J lost 4 bases, and 4 bases stayed unmatched. Germline V gene lookup returns CDR1 DFQATT and CDR2 SNEGSKA (reference sequence). This CDR3 has 13 amino acids. The chain's CDR3 is CSAKSGGDYEQYF. The CDR3 nucleotides are TGCAGTGCTAAAAGCGGGGGGGATTACGAGCAGTACTTC.

This clonotype occurred many times. The chain has TRBV5-5 and TRBJ2-1; D is perhaps TRBD2 (5 bases). In germline, CDR1 is SGHKS, CDR2 YYEKEE (reference sequence). The CDR3 extends over 14 amino acids. V was trimmed by 6 bases and J by 8 bases, leaving 18 bases between them. CDR3 amino acids: CASNLAWGSHEQFF. CDR3 nucleotides: TGTGCCAGCAACCTAGCTTGGGGATCTCATGAGCAGTTCTTC.

The rearrangement joins TRBV12-3 or TRBV12-4 to TRBJ1-1, with TRBD1 as a possible D gene (5 bases). V gave up 7 bases and J gave up 9 bases, with 12 bases separating them. The CDR3 spans 11 residues. The CDR3 is CASTLGGKAFF. The DNA of the CDR3 is TGTGCCAGCACCTTGGGGGGGAAAGCTTTCTTT.

The V gene is TRBV5-4, the J gene TRBJ2-5; D is unresolved. CDR3 length: 13 amino acids. Between the trimmed V and J ends, which lost 0 bases and 5 bases, there was a span of 8 bases. CDR1 SGHNT and CDR2 YYREEE come from the germline V gene (reference sequence). CDR3 DNA: TGTGCCAGCAGCTTGGAGGAGAAGGAGACCCAGTACTTC. Translating it yields CASSLEEKETQYF.

This sequence joins TRBV6-2 or TRBV6-3 and TRBJ1-2, with 7 positions matching TRBD1. The CDR3 has 13 amino acids. Germline V gene sequence: CDR1 MNHEY, CDR2 SVGEGT. V gave up 5 bases and J gave up 3 bases; unmatched junction bases: 3. CDR3 bases: TGTGCCAGCAGTCAGGGGGGTCACTATGGCTACACCTTC. Protein product: CASSQGGHYGYTF.

This clonotype has just a few counts. The V gene is TRBV3-1, the J gene TRBJ1-2; D is ambiguous. The V gene lost 1 base and the J gene lost 8 bases, with 11 bases spanning the gap. Germline assignment: CDR1 LGHDT and CDR2 YNNKEL (reference sequence). The CDR3 is 13 amino acids. The CDR3 region is CASSQGATGGYTF. The CDR3 DNA reads as TGTGCCAGCAGCCAAGGGGCCACCGGGGGCTACACCTTC.

The chain joins TRBV12-3 or TRBV12-4 to TRBJ1-6, with D possibly TRBD1 on 6 matching bases. The ends were cut back, 7 bases at V and 10 bases at J, with 14 bases in the middle. CDR3 length: 13 amino acids. The CDR3 DNA is TGTGCCAGCACCCTTCAGGGGAACTCACCCCTCCACTTT. This translates into CASTLQGNSPLHF.

The V call is TRBV6-5, the J call TRBJ1-2; the D gene is possibly TRBD1 (5 bases). Germline values: CDR1 MNHEY, CDR2 SVGAGI. V was pared by 6 bases and J by 3 bases, with 14 bases between. The CDR3 is made up of 14 amino acids. CDR3 DNA: TGTGCCAGCAGCCCCAGGGACCCCTACTATGGCTACACCTTC. It is translated as CASSPRDPYYGYTF.

This chain uses TRBV5-6 with TRBJ2-7; the D is unclear. This CDR3 region has 13 residues. Per the germline V gene, CDR1 is SGHDT and CDR2 is YYEEEE. Trimming pared 1 base from V and 4 bases from J, leaving 9 bases between. This CDR3 is CASSLKGLYEQYV. The CDR3 DNA sequence: TGTGCCAGCAGCTTGAAGGGTTTGTACGAGCAGTACGTC.

The genes are TRBV12-3 or TRBV12-4 and TRBJ2-2; D remains ambiguous. This CDR3 has 21 amino acids. Trimming stripped 3 bases from V and 0 bases from J, with 26 bases between. This CDR3 is CASSFHSRGGLARANTGELFF. The CDR3 nucleotides read TGTGCCAGCAGTTTCCACTCCAGAGGTGGCTTAGCTCGGGCGAACACCGGGGAGCTGTTTTTT.

The J gene is TRBJ2-5, the V gene TRBV7-2; 11 bases agree with TRBD2. From germline, CDR1 is SGHTA and CDR2 FQGNSA. V shed 4 bases and J 4 bases; nucleotides not matched to a gene: 11. The CDR3 sequence is 17 residues long. DNA for the CDR3: TGTGCCAGCAGCTCATTAGCGGGGGGGCCACTCGGAGAGACCCAGTACTTC. This sequence encodes CASSSLAGGPLGETQYF.

The chain uses TRBV5-1 and TRBJ2-1; D may be TRBD2 (5 bases). The germline gives CDR1 SGHRS, CDR2 YFSETQ. The V end lost 0 bases, the J end lost 10 bases, and 14 bases lay between the germline ends. This CDR3 has 14 amino acids. The CDR3 protein is CASSLETRGGEQFF. CDR3 nucleotide sequence: TGCGCCAGCAGCTTGGAGACACGCGGCGGGGAGCAGTTCTTC.